A selection of T cell receptor beta chains follows, all from one sample in a study of CD8 T cells in ankylosing spondylitis. Each CDR3 protein gets one entry after TCRdb re-called the 5' RACE reads with MiXCR. The sample carries around 220,000 distinct CDR3 sequences, more than 9% recorded once. Sequenced sample: blood, either unsorted or a sorted T cell fraction (not recorded which). These TCRs come from a male donor with ankylosing spondylitis or in good health (not recorded which). Each CDR3 is given with its conserved first and last residue. The D gene is left open where the match is weak. The size of a clone is reported for some rows only, either as once, few or many, or as a class for expanded clones.

few,TRBV2,TRBJ2-1,-,TGTGCCAGCAGTCCTCAGGCGGCTGCGGGGCAGTTCTTC,CASSPQAAAGQFF
many,TRBV20-1,TRBJ2-3,-,TGCAGTGCCCGCGTGAGGGGCACAGATACGCAGTATTTT,CSARVRGTDTQYF
few,TRBV4-2,TRBJ2-4,-,TGTGCCAGCAGCCAAGAAGACAGAAACATCATTCAGTACTTC,CASSQEDRNIIQYF
many,TRBV3-1,TRBJ2-3,TRBD2,TGTGCCAGCAGCCCCGGGGGGGGTTCGCCAGATACGCAGTATTTT,CASSPGGGSPDTQYF
-,TRBV6-1,TRBJ2-1,TRBD1,TGTGCCAGCCAAACGACAGGGGTTATCTACAATGAGCAGTTCTTC,CASQTTGVIYNEQFF
many,TRBV20-1,TRBJ2-7,TRBD1,TGCAGTGCTAGCCCTCTTCGGACAGGGGGCTACGAGCAGTACTTC,CSASPLRTGGYEQYF
many,TRBV11-2,TRBJ2-3,-,TGTGCCAGCAGCCGCGTACCGAGCACAGATACGCAGTATTTT,CASSRVPSTDTQYF
few,TRBV7-3,TRBJ2-6,TRBD1,TGTGCCAGCAGCTTACCCAGGACAGGGACTGGGGCCAACGTCCTGACTTTC,CASSLPRTGTGANVLTF
many,TRBV5-1,TRBJ2-3,-,TGCGCCAGCAGCTCAACGCCTCGCACAGATACGCAGTATTTT,CASSSTPRTDTQYF
-,TRBV11-1,TRBJ1-5,TRBD1,TGTGCCAGCAGCAAGTTGGGGGCGGGGACAGCTAGCAATCAGCCCCAGCATTTT,CASSKLGAGTASNQPQHF
-,TRBV3-1,TRBJ2-5,-,TGTGCCAGCAGCCACCGGAACCAAGAGACCCAGTACTTC,CASSHRNQETQYF
many,TRBV3-1,TRBJ1-2,-,TGTGCCAGCAGCCTCGGGACCGTTAACTATGGCTACACCTTC,CASSLGTVNYGYTF
many,TRBV7-2,TRBJ2-3,-,TGTGCCAGCAGCTTAGACGCGGGGAGTGAGGATACGCAGTATTTT,CASSLDAGSEDTQYF
few,TRBV7-6,TRBJ2-2,-,TGTGCCAGCAGCTTTCGACAGGGAGGCACCGGGGAGCTGTTTTTT,CASSFRQGGTGELFF
many,TRBV9,TRBJ2-1,-,TGTGCCAGCAGCGCGCAGGCCTTTTCACGGGGGTCCTACAATGAGCAGTTCTTC,CASSAQAFSRGSYNEQFF
few,TRBV29-1,TRBJ1-1,-,TGCAGCGGCACGCAGGGAGGGAACACTGAAGCTTTCTTT,CSGTQGGNTEAFF
many,TRBV28,TRBJ2-7,TRBD1,TGTGCCAGCGGAGTGGCCGGGACAGGGAAGTGGAGCTCCTACGAGCAGTACTTC,CASGVAGTGKWSSYEQYF
few,TRBV5-1,TRBJ1-2,-,TGCGCCAGCAGCGCATCAGGGGAGGGGAATGGCTACACCTTC,CASSASGEGNGYTF
many,TRBV2,TRBJ2-1,TRBD1,TGTGCCAGCACGGACAGGGCAGGGAATGAGCAGTTCTTC,CASTDRAGNEQFF
few,TRBV15,TRBJ2-2,TRBD1,TGTGCCACCAGCAGGTCACAGGGGCGAAACACCGGGGAGCTGTTTTTT,CATSRSQGRNTGELFF
many,TRBV12-3/TRBV12-4,TRBJ2-3,-,TGTGCCAGCAGCACGGGCGCCTCGGGAGATACGCAGTATTTT,CASSTGASGDTQYF
once,TRBV3-1,TRBJ2-7,TRBD2,TGTGCCAGCAGCCAAGAAGGCTGGCGGGGGGAAAACTACGAGCAGTACTTC,CASSQEGWRGENYEQYF
many,TRBV20-1,TRBJ2-1,-,TGCAGTGCTAGATCGCAGGGGGGGCCCTACAATGAGCAGTTCTTC,CSARSQGGPYNEQFF
many,TRBV6-1,TRBJ1-2,TRBD1,TGTGCCAGCAGGTCAATCCGGGACAGCCTCTATGGCTACACCTTC,CASRSIRDSLYGYTF
-,TRBV6-1,TRBJ2-1,-,TGTGCCAGCAGTGAGTTAGGGTACAATGAGCAGTTCTTC,CASSELGYNEQFF
many,TRBV20-1,TRBJ1-1,-,TGCAGTGCTAGAGTTTCGGGGAAAAACACTGAAGCTTTCTTT,CSARVSGKNTEAFF
-,TRBV7-2,TRBJ1-2,TRBD1,TGTGCCAGCAGCTTAGTCGGACAGGCCGCTGGGTATGGCGACACCTTC,CASSLVGQAAGYGDTF
-,TRBV5-6,TRBJ2-1,TRBD1,TGTGCCAGCAGCAAAGACAGGGACACCAAGAGAAATGAGCAGTTCTTC,CASSKDRDTKRNEQFF
many,TRBV7-9,TRBJ2-1,TRBD2,TGTGCCAGCAGCAGGACAGCGGGGGAGAGTGAGCAGTTCTTC,CASSRTAGESEQFF
few,TRBV24-1,TRBJ1-4,-,TGTGCCACCGGAGGGGCAACAAATGAAAAACTGTTTTTT,CATGGATNEKLFF
few,TRBV7-2,TRBJ2-1,-,TGTGCCAGCAGCTCGACTAACCTGGGACTTAACAATGAGCAGTTCTTC,CASSSTNLGLNNEQFF
many,TRBV15,TRBJ2-1,-,TGTGCCACCAGCAGAGTCGGGACGAAAATCTACAATGAGCAGTTCTTC,CATSRVGTKIYNEQFF
many,TRBV7-9,TRBJ1-4,-,TGTGCCAGCAGCCCCGGAGATCAGGCCCCTGGAAAACTGTTTTTT,CASSPGDQAPGKLFF
-,TRBV27,TRBJ2-1,-,TGTGCCAGCAGCCTGGGCTCCCCGAAGATCTCCTACAATGAGCAGTTCTTC,CASSLGSPKISYNEQFF
few,TRBV12-3/TRBV12-4,TRBJ1-6,TRBD1,TGTGCCAGCAGTTGGACAGGACAGAATTCACCCCTCCACTTT,CASSWTGQNSPLHF
few,TRBV12-3/TRBV12-4,TRBJ2-5,-,TGTGCCAGCAGACCTAACAGTGCAGAGACCCAGTACTTC,CASRPNSAETQYF
few,TRBV5-6,TRBJ2-5,TRBD2,TGTGCCAGCAGCTTGACTCCCGCGGGGGTAGAGACCCAGTACTTC,CASSLTPAGVETQYF
many,TRBV7-3,TRBJ2-1,-,TGTGCCAGCAGCTTAACGGACTCTCTTGGGTCCTACAATGAGCAGTTCTTC,CASSLTDSLGSYNEQFF
many,TRBV20-1,TRBJ2-7,TRBD1,TGCAGTGCTCAGCCCGGACAGGGGGCGAACGAGCAGTACTTC,CSAQPGQGANEQYF
many,TRBV5-4,TRBJ2-5,-,TGTGCCAGCAGCTTAGAGACAGGTCCGTGGGAGACCCAGTACTTC,CASSLETGPWETQYF
-,TRBV5-1,TRBJ1-2,TRBD1,TGCGCCAGCAGTACTGCGGGGACAGGGGGATTCGACGGCTACACCTTC,CASSTAGTGGFDGYTF